This entry is about one T cell receptor beta chain. The antigen is undetermined. The V gene lost 5 bases and the J gene lost 4 bases, with 21 bases spanning the gap. Germline V lookup: CDR1 SEHNR, CDR2 FQNEAQ (reference sequence). The CDR3 has 17 residues. This sample stems from a study of OX40 agonist ivuxolimab in advanced cancers. Study-wide points: There were, on average, more expanded clones in CD8+ T cells than in CD4+.

TCRdb's copy holds only in-frame clones and misses some; the assay was immunoSEQ multiplex PCR. The sample shows some 80,000 clones, about 90% of them seen only once. The rearrangement uses TRBV7-9 and TRBJ1-3; D is possibly TRBD1 (6 bases). The TCR sequence derives from an adult with an advanced solid tumor such as melanoma, head and neck, liver or kidney cancer. Sequencing was performed on CD4+ or CD8+ T cells sorted from blood, taken in a trial of the OX40 agonist ivuxolimab. The CDR3 region has the DNA TGTGCCAGCAGCCAGAACAGGGATCGGGTCGGAGGAAACACCATATATTTT. This encodes CASSQNRDRVGGNTIYF.